These 30 T cell receptor beta chains share one sample of origin, sequenced in a study of cytotoxic CD8 clonotypes in ibrutinib-treated CLL. Sequenced by immunoSEQ multiplex PCR; TCRdb stores in-frame clones only, minus some. The table records some 92,000 clones, roughly three quarters of them present only once. Sequencing was performed on PBMCs, taken after 24 months of ibrutinib treatment. The receptors stem from a human donor with chronic lymphocytic leukemia.

This clone came up many times. This chain joins TRBV11-3 and TRBJ2-7; D may match TRBD1 or TRBD2 (5 bases each). Trimming stripped 0 bases from V and 6 bases from J, with 9 bases between. The CDR3 covers 13 residues. Per the germline V gene, CDR1 is SGHNT and CDR2 is YENEEA. CDR3 bases: TGTGCCAGCAGCTTAGATTCAGGGAGCGAGCAGTACTTC. The encoded protein is CASSLDSGSEQYF.

This clone was observed once. The rearrangement links TRBV10-2 to TRBJ1-3; no clear D. Germline-derived CDR1 and CDR2 are WSHSY and SAAADI. This CDR3 contains 14 residues. The V and J ends lost 5 bases and 7 bases respectively, with 15 bases between them. The CDR3 reads CASSPPGGSNTIYF. The CDR3, as DNA: TGCGCCAGCAGTCCCCCTGGAGGGAGTAACACCATATATTTT.

This rearrangement joins TRBV7-2 to TRBJ1-4, with TRBD1 identical over 9 bases. The junction had 1 base not matched to a gene; V was cut back by 3 bases and J by 8 bases. This CDR3 spans 13 amino acids. From germline, CDR1 is SGHTA and CDR2 FQGNSA. The CDR3 loop is CASSLGQGEKLFF. The CDR3 coding sequence is TGTGCCAGCAGCTTGGGACAGGGCGAAAAACTGTTTTTT.

The V gene is TRBV19, the J gene TRBJ1-6, with TRBD1 identical over 8 bases. With V trimmed by 5 bases and J by 6 bases, 3 bases remained unmatched. Germline-derived CDR1 and CDR2 are LNHDA and SQIVND (reference sequence). The CDR3 is made up of 14 amino acids. CDR3 region: CASSGDRGNSPLHF. DNA of the CDR3: TGTGCCAGTAGTGGTGACAGGGGTAATTCACCCCTCCACTTT.

This chain connects TRBV7-6 to TRBJ1-1, with no clear D. V lost 5 bases, J lost 1 base, and 8 bases lay in between. The CDR3 is 13 residues long. Germline V gene data show CDR1 as SGHVS and CDR2 as FNYEAQ. The CDR3 DNA follows: TGTGCCAGCAGCCCGGGCCAGAACACTGAAGCTTTCTTT. This translates into CASSPGQNTEAFF.

This clone was counted a few times. This sequence joins TRBV2 and TRBJ1-5; D is unresolved. The CDR3 contains 14 residues. V was shortened by 4 bases and J by 9 bases, with 16 bases between the two germline ends. Germline loops: CDR1 SNHLY, CDR2 FYNNEI. The CDR3 region has the DNA TGTGCCAGCAGTGGGTCTTCGGGTCGTGGGCCCCAGCATTTT. It encodes CASSGSSGRGPQHF.

The V call is TRBV29-1, the J call TRBJ1-1, with D possibly TRBD1 on 6 matching bases. V was shortened by 7 bases and J by 6 bases, with 27 bases between the two germline ends. The CDR3 is 16 amino acids. The germline V gene has CDR1 SQVTM and CDR2 ANQGSEA. CDR3 residues: CSGNRVGERGFAEAFF. CDR3 sequence (DNA): TGCAGCGGCAACAGGGTCGGGGAGCGGGGGTTTGCTGAAGCTTTCTTT.

The gene calls are TRBV30 and TRBJ2-2; TRBD1 aligns across 8 bases. CDR3 length: 14 residues. Germline CDR1 reads GTSNPN; CDR2 reads SVGIG (reference sequence). The trim removed 2 bases at V and 6 bases at J, leaving 5 bases unmatched. The CDR3, as DNA: TGTGCCTGGAGTCTAACAGGGGGGTCCGGGGAGCTGTTTTTT. Its translation is CAWSLTGGSGELFF. Looking up the rest from reference TRBV30 and TRBJ2-2 gives the full variable domain: SQTIHQWPATLVQPVGSPLSLECTVEGTSNPNLYWYRQAAGRGLQLLFYSVGIGQISSEVPQNLSASRPQDRQFILSSKKLLLSDSGFYLCAWSLTGGSGELFFGEGSRLTVL.

This clone was counted ten times or more. This chain links TRBV19 with TRBJ2-7, with TRBD1 matching over 9 bases. Germline V gives CDR1 LNHDA, CDR2 SQIVND (reference sequence). CDR3 length: 15 residues. V dropped 4 bases and J dropped 4; count of bases not matched to a gene: 8. CDR3 nucleotide sequence: TGTGCCAGTAGTACCGGGACAGGGATTGGATACGAGCAGTACTTC. Protein product: CASSTGTGIGYEQYF.

The sample holds a few counts of this clone. This chain uses TRBV18 with TRBJ2-5; TRBD2 is a possible D gene (5 bases). The V gene's germline CDR1 is KGHSH and CDR2 LQKENI. V was trimmed by 0 bases and J by 7 bases, leaving 15 bases between them. This CDR3 has 15 amino acids. CDR3 protein: CASSPPGGSLGTQYF. DNA for the CDR3: TGTGCCAGCTCACCACCGGGTGGGAGTCTGGGGACCCAGTACTTC.

The gene calls are TRBV19 and TRBJ1-2, with D possibly being TRBD1 (5 bases). This CDR3 is built from 15 residues. Germline lookup yields CDR1 LNHDA and CDR2 SQIVND (reference sequence). Between the trimmed V and J ends, which lost 2 bases and 0 bases, there was a span of 10 bases. CDR3 nucleotides: TGTGCCAGTAGTATAAGCAGGGTCTCTAACTATGGCTACACCTTC. This encodes CASSISRVSNYGYTF.

This clone was recorded a few times. The chain carries TRBV30 and TRBJ2-7; tentative D call: TRBD1 (5 bases). CDR3 length: 15 residues. Trimming took off 0 bases at V and 3 bases at J, with 15 bases between the two ends. CDR1 GTSNPN and CDR2 SVGIG come from the germline V gene (reference sequence). The CDR3 region is CAWSVPRRVFYEQYF. The CDR3 DNA follows: TGTGCCTGGAGTGTCCCCCGCAGGGTGTTCTACGAGCAGTACTTC.

J is TRBJ2-5 and V is TRBV6-5; 8 bases agree with TRBD2. Germline V lookup: CDR1 MNHEY, CDR2 SVGAGI. The V and J ends lost 3 bases and 2 bases, in that order; junction bases with no gene match: 5. This CDR3 has 15 residues. Here the CDR3 DNA reads TGTGCCAGCAGTTATGACGGGAGGGTGCAAGAGACCCAGTACTTC. Protein product: CASSYDGRVQETQYF.

The chain recombines TRBV28 with TRBJ1-5; D is ambiguous. Germline V gives CDR1 MDHEN, CDR2 SYDVKM. V dropped 6 bases and J dropped 7 bases, with 10 bases sitting between them. The CDR3 length is 12 residues. The CDR3 DNA reads TGTGCCAGCAGCCCCCAACGGCAGCCCCAGCATTTT. Amino acids: CASSPQRQPQHF.

The genes are TRBV28 and TRBJ2-2; D is perhaps TRBD1 (6 bases). The V gene lost 5 bases and the J gene lost 7 bases, with 11 bases spanning the gap. This CDR3 comprises 13 residues. Germline V CDR1 and CDR2: MDHEN, SYDVKM. The CDR3 here is CASSLRQVGELFF. In DNA, the CDR3 is TGTGCCAGCAGTCTTCGACAGGTCGGGGAGCTGTTTTTT.

V and J are TRBV6-6 and TRBJ2-1, with 8 bases lining up with TRBD2. In germline, CDR1 is MNHNY, CDR2 SVGAGI (reference sequence). The CDR3 totals 16 residues. After removal of 6 bases from V and 6 bases from J, the junction contained 13 bases not matched to a gene. CDR3 nucleotide sequence: TGTGCCAGCAGGGACTCCGGGACTAGTAGGGCCAATGAGCAGTTCTTC. Residues: CASRDSGTSRANEQFF.

This sequence joins TRBV19 and TRBJ1-1; the match to TRBD1 covers 10 bases. The CDR3 sequence is 15 residues long. Germline V gene data show CDR1 as LNHDA and CDR2 as SQIVND (reference sequence). Trimming took 2 bases from V and 4 from J; bases not matched to a gene: 4. The CDR3 spells CASSIRTGGGTEAFF. Here the CDR3 DNA reads TGTGCCAGTAGTATAAGGACAGGGGGTGGCACTGAAGCTTTCTTT. Based on the CDR3 plus reference TRBV19 and TRBJ1-1, the full variable domain is DGGITQSPKYLFRKEGQNVTLSCEQNLNHDAMYWYRQDPGQGLRLIYYSQIVNDFQKGDIAEGYSVSREKKESFPLTVTSAQKNPTAFYLCASSIRTGGGTEAFFGQGTRLTVV.

The chain is built from TRBV7-9 and TRBJ1-2, with D tentatively TRBD1 (6 bases). Trimming took 1 base from V and 6 from J, leaving 12 bases between them. The length of the CDR3 is 14 residues. Germline V gives CDR1 SEHNR, CDR2 FQNEAQ (reference sequence). Here the CDR3 DNA reads TGTGCCAGCAGCTTAGACAGGGCTATCCATGGCTACACCTTC. Residues: CASSLDRAIHGYTF.

The chain recombines TRBV19 with TRBJ1-3; D is perhaps TRBD1 (5 bases). CDR3 size: 13 residues. V gave up 5 bases and J gave up 5 bases, with 10 bases separating them. Per germline, CDR1 LNHDA and CDR2 SQIVND (reference sequence). The CDR3 sequence is CASSPRQRNTIYF. The DNA for the CDR3 is TGTGCCAGTAGTCCTCGACAGAGAAACACCATATATTTT.

The chain recombines TRBV4-2 with TRBJ1-5; D unresolved. The CDR3 consists of 15 residues. Trimming stripped 0 bases from V and 0 bases from J, with 6 bases between. CDR1 and CDR2 from the germline V gene are LGHNA and YNFKEQ. The CDR3 DNA sequence: TGTGCCAGCAGCCAAGAACGTTATAGCAATCAGCCCCAGCATTTT. Residues: CASSQERYSNQPQHF.

The chain recombines TRBV7-2 with TRBJ2-2; the match to TRBD1 covers 7 bases. The length of the CDR3 is 16 residues. V shed 6 bases, J shed 1 base, and the junction held 8 bases outside the gene matches. The V gene's germline CDR1 is SGHTA and CDR2 FQGNSA. The CDR3 here is CASSLGGARNTGELFF. The CDR3 bases are TGTGCCAGCAGTCTAGGGGGCGCGCGGAACACCGGGGAGCTGTTTTTT.

A remark on this clone: Other nucleotide sequences in the sample specify the same CDR3. The chain links TRBV19 to TRBJ2-7; 9 positions match TRBD2. The V and J ends lost 5 bases and 3 bases, in that order; junction bases with no gene match: 5. Germline V lookup: CDR1 LNHDA, CDR2 SQIVND (reference sequence). The CDR3 spans 14 residues. The CDR3: CASSGAGGLYEQYF. CDR3 in DNA: TGTGCCAGTAGTGGTGCGGGAGGGCTCTACGAGCAGTACTTC.

Comment on this clone: Other DNA sequences in this sample translate to the same CDR3. The chain carries TRBV30 and TRBJ1-1; D remains unclear. The V end lost 2 bases, the J end lost 3 bases, and 10 bases lay between the germline ends. There are 13 residues in the CDR3. In germline, CDR1 is GTSNPN, CDR2 SVGIG (reference sequence). This CDR3 is CAWSRGPDTEAFF. CDR3 DNA: TGTGCCTGGAGTCGTGGGCCAGACACTGAAGCTTTCTTT.

This clone came up a few times. V usage is TRBV12-5 and J usage is TRBJ2-6, with 9 bases lining up with TRBD1. The ends lost 4 bases at V and 2 bases at J; junction bases unmatched: 3. The CDR3 consists of 16 residues. From germline, CDR1 is LGHNT and CDR2 FRNRAP. The CDR3 DNA is TGTGCTAGTGGTTGGGGACAGGGCACTGGGGCCAACGTCCTGACTTTC. Translation: CASGWGQGTGANVLTF. Based on the CDR3 plus reference TRBV12-5 and TRBJ2-6, the full variable domain is DARVTQTPRHKVTEMGQEVTMRCQPILGHNTVFWYRQTMMQGLELLAYFRNRAPLDDSGMPKDRFSAEMPDATLATLKIQPSEPRDSAVYFCASGWGQGTGANVLTFGAGSRLTVL.

In its sample, this clone was seen once. The J gene is TRBJ1-3, the V gene TRBV7-8; 9 bases align to TRBD1. V shed 4 bases and J 0 bases; nucleotides not matched to a gene: 4. The CDR3 sequence is 16 residues long. Germline V gene data show CDR1 as SGHVS and CDR2 as FQNEAQ. CDR3 loop: CASSSGQGFSGNTIYF. CDR3 sequence (DNA): TGTGCCAGCAGCTCGGGACAGGGCTTCTCTGGAAACACCATATATTTT.

The chain employs TRBV5-4 and TRBJ2-7, with TRBD2 as a possible D gene (6 bases). The germline CDR1 and CDR2 sequences are SGHNT and YYREEE (reference sequence). The CDR3 is 15 residues long. The V end was cut by 1 base, the J end by 3 bases, with 14 bases between. The CDR3 DNA sequence: TGTGCCAGCAGCTTGTTGGCGTTAGCGGACTACGAGCAGTACTTC. Translating gives CASSLLALADYEQYF.

The V and J genes are TRBV7-8 and TRBJ2-2, with 12 bases aligning to TRBD2. This CDR3 contains 16 residues. Germline V gene sequence: CDR1 SGHVS, CDR2 FQNEAQ. Unmatched junction bases numbered 2, after V lost 3 bases and J lost 3 bases. CDR3 DNA: TGTGCCAGCAGCTTCGCTAGCGGGAGGGACACCGGGGAGCTGTTTTTT. As protein: CASSFASGRDTGELFF.

The chain combines TRBV7-3 with TRBJ2-7; either TRBD1 or TRBD2 may fit D (5 bases each). V lost 4 bases and J 13 bases, leaving 17 bases between the germline ends. Germline V CDR1 and CDR2: SGHTA, FQGTGA. This CDR3 contains 12 residues. The CDR3 spells CASSSEGYKLYF. The CDR3 DNA is TGTGCCAGCAGCTCAGAGGGGTATAAGCTCTACTTC.

The chain uses TRBV6-6 and TRBJ2-6, with D possibly called TRBD1 or TRBD2 (6 bases each). The V gene lost 6 bases and the J gene lost 4 bases, with 13 bases spanning the gap. The germline V gene has CDR1 MNHNY and CDR2 SVGAGI (reference sequence). The CDR3 totals 15 residues. The CDR3 region has the DNA TGTGCCAGCAGCTACGGGGGCGCAGGGGCCAACGTCCTGACTTTC. This encodes CASSYGGAGANVLTF.

On this clone: At the DNA level, this CDR3 is encoded by other sequences in the same sample as well. This chain links TRBV18 with TRBJ2-7, with 9 bases identical to TRBD2. The V gene's germline CDR1 is KGHSH and CDR2 LQKENI. The length of the CDR3 is 14 residues. Unmatched junction bases numbered 0, after V lost 3 bases and J lost 0 bases. DNA of the CDR3: TGTGCCAGCTCACCGACTAGCGGCTCCTACGAGCAGTACTTC. It specifies CASSPTSGSYEQYF.